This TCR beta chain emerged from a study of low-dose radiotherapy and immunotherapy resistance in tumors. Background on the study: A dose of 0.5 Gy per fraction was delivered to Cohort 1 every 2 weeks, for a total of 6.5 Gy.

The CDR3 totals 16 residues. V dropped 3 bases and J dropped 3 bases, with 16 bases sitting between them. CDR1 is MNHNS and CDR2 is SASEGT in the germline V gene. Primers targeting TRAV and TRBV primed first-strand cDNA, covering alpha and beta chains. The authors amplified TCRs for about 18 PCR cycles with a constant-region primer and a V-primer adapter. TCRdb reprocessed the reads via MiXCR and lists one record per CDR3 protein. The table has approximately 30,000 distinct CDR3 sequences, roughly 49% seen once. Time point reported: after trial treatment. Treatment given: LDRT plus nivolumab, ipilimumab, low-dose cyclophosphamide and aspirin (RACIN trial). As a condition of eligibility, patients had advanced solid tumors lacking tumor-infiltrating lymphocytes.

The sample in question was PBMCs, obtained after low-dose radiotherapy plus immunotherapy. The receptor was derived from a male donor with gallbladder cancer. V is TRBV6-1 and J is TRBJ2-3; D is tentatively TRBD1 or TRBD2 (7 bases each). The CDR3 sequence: CASSETYRGGTDTQYF. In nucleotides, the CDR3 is TGTGCCAGCAGTGAGACGTACAGGGGAGGGACAGATACGCAGTATTTT.